These T cell receptor beta chains were read from a single sample in a study of CD8+ T cells in alopecia areata. This table comes from immunoSEQ multiplex PCR, and its TCRdb copy is limited to in-frame clones, with some not included. Among 150,000 to 200,000 clones listed, 50% to 70% were seen once. Sequenced here: CD4+ T cells sorted from blood, sampled at week 0. The source of these receptors is a human donor with alopecia areata. Each CDR3 is given with its conserved first and last residue. D genes are given only for firm matches. Size is stated for part of the rows, as once, few or many counts, or as a class when the clone is expanded.

clone_size,d_call,j_call,v_call,cdr3_nt,cdr3_aa
few,NA,TRBJ2-2,TRBV18,TGTGCCAGCTCACCAGAACAAACCGGGGAGCTGTTTTTT,CASSPEQTGELFF
NA,TRBD2,TRBJ2-3,TRBV29-1,TGCAGCGTTGATGAGCGGGGGCCAGGACATAGCACAGATACGCAGTATTTT,CSVDERGPGHSTDTQYF
NA,NA,TRBJ1-2,TRBV15,TGTGCCACCAGCCCCCCATCACAGGACTACTATGGCTACACCTTC,CATSPPSQDYYGYTF
few,NA,TRBJ1-1,TRBV29-1,TGCAGCGTCGGGATCACTGAAGCTTTCTTT,CSVGITEAFF
NA,NA,TRBJ1-5,TRBV30,TGTGCCTGGAGTGTACTGGGGAGAGATCAGCCCCAGCATTTT,CAWSVLGRDQPQHF
NA,NA,TRBJ2-2,TRBV5-6,TGTGCCAGCAGCCCTTTTGCATCGCAAATCCCCGGGGAGCTGTTTTTT,CASSPFASQIPGELFF
few,NA,TRBJ1-2,TRBV30,TGTGCCTGGAGTAGTAGGGACCACTATGGCTACACCTTC,CAWSSRDHYGYTF
NA,TRBD1,TRBJ2-5,TRBV10-2,TGCGCCAGCAGTGAGTCAGGCAGGGGGCATGGGACCCAGTACTTC,CASSESGRGHGTQYF
NA,NA,TRBJ1-1,TRBV29-1,TGCAGCGTTGTGGGTCAAGGAGGTTTGAACACTGAAGCTTTCTTT,CSVVGQGGLNTEAFF
NA,TRBD2,TRBJ2-1,TRBV9,TGTGCCAGCAGCGCAGGACTAGTACTCTACAATGAGCAGTTCTTC,CASSAGLVLYNEQFF
NA,TRBD1,TRBJ1-2,TRBV4-1,TGCGCCAGCAGCCAAGATTCGGACAGGGGGCGCTTAGATGGCTACACCTTC,CASSQDSDRGRLDGYTF
NA,NA,TRBJ1-5,TRBV6-5,TGTGCCAGCAGGGAGGGACTGAACAATCAGCCCCAGCATTTT,CASREGLNNQPQHF
NA,NA,TRBJ2-2,TRBV28,TGTGCCAGCAGTCCTCCCGGGGCCAACACCGGGGAGCTGTTTTTT,CASSPPGANTGELFF
NA,NA,TRBJ2-7,TRBV4-3,TGCGCCAGCAGCCAAGCACCAAACAACTACGAGCAGTACTTC,CASSQAPNNYEQYF
NA,NA,TRBJ1-2,TRBV29-1,TGCAGCGTTCATAGGGCGTCGGCCTATGGCTACACCTTC,CSVHRASAYGYTF
NA,TRBD2,TRBJ2-3,TRBV4-3,TGCGCCAGCAGCCAAGAGTCCCCAGCGGGGTCGGCAGATACGCAGTATTTT,CASSQESPAGSADTQYF
NA,NA,TRBJ2-7,TRBV5-1,TGCGCCAGCCGCGACAGTTTCCACGAGCAGTACTTC,CASRDSFHEQYF
NA,NA,TRBJ1-2,TRBV14,TGTGCCAGCAGCCTCTTAACTGGGGGCTACACCTTC,CASSLLTGGYTF
once,NA,TRBJ1-2,TRBV11-2,TGTGCCAGCAGCTTAGGTCACAGGAACTATGGCTACACCTTC,CASSLGHRNYGYTF
NA,TRBD1,TRBJ2-1,TRBV12-5,TGTGCTAGCGGACAGGGAGGATCTGGTGAGCAGTTCTTC,CASGQGGSGEQFF
NA,NA,TRBJ2-3,TRBV7-9,TGTGCCAGCAGCCCCTCCGCTGTGGGGGGGCGCACAGATACGCAGTATTTT,CASSPSAVGGRTDTQYF
NA,TRBD1,TRBJ1-4,TRBV2,TGTGCCGGAAGACAGGGGACTAATGAAAAACTGTTTTTT,CAGRQGTNEKLFF
few,NA,TRBJ1-1,TRBV19,TGTGCCAGTATTAGCCGTTCGATCGACACTGAAGCTTTCTTT,CASISRSIDTEAFF
few,NA,TRBJ2-7,TRBV29-1,TGCAGCGTCGCCACACTGACCTACGAGCAGTACTTC,CSVATLTYEQYF
NA,TRBD2,TRBJ2-2,TRBV29-1,TGCAGCGTTGTGTCCCTAGCGGGGAACACCGGGGAGCTGTTTTTT,CSVVSLAGNTGELFF
NA,NA,TRBJ1-1,TRBV7-3,TGTGCCAGCAGCTTAGTGAGACAGAACACTGAAGCTTTCTTT,CASSLVRQNTEAFF
NA,NA,TRBJ1-1,TRBV4-3,TGCGCCAGCAGCCAAGATCGGGGAACTGAAGCTTTCTTT,CASSQDRGTEAFF
NA,TRBD2,TRBJ2-7,TRBV7-9,TGTGCCAGCACCTCGGATAGCGGGGGGTACGAGCAGTACTTC,CASTSDSGGYEQYF
NA,NA,TRBJ2-3,TRBV15,TGTGCCACCAGCAGAGACATCCATACGCAGTATTTT,CATSRDIHTQYF
few,NA,TRBJ1-1,TRBV29-1,TGCAGCTCACAAACGCGGGGGAACACTGAAGCTTTCTTT,CSSQTRGNTEAFF
NA,TRBD2,TRBJ2-3,TRBV7-2,TGTGCCAGCAGCTTTAATAGCGGGGGGGCAGTAGATACGCAGTATTTT,CASSFNSGGAVDTQYF
few,NA,TRBJ2-7,TRBV10-3,TGTGCCATCAGTGATCTTTACGAGCAGTACTTC,CAISDLYEQYF
NA,NA,TRBJ1-1,TRBV30,TGTGCCTGGGGACCACCTCGGACACAGGCGTTGGGCACTGAAGCTTTCTTT,CAWGPPRTQALGTEAFF
NA,NA,TRBJ2-5,TRBV30,TGTGCCTGGAACAAGGGGCCCGAGACCCAGTACTTC,CAWNKGPETQYF
NA,NA,TRBJ2-1,TRBV7-2,TGTGCCAGCAGCACAGGCGGTGAGCAGTTCTTC,CASSTGGEQFF
NA,NA,TRBJ1-1,TRBV7-2,TGTGCCAGCATGCAAACTCAATCGAACACTGAAGCTTTCTTT,CASMQTQSNTEAFF
NA,TRBD1,TRBJ1-5,TRBV30,TGTGCCTGCGACAGGGATAATCAGCCCCAGCATTTT,CACDRDNQPQHF
few,NA,TRBJ1-1,TRBV23-1,TGCGCCAGCAGTCAATCGGGGCAGATGAACACTGAAGCTTTCTTT,CASSQSGQMNTEAFF
NA,TRBD2,TRBJ2-3,TRBV2,TGTGCCAGCAGTGAAGCCGGGAGCGGGGGCCCTCCAGGCACAGATACGCAGTATTTT,CASSEAGSGGPPGTDTQYF
medium-sized,TRBD1,TRBJ2-7,TRBV18,TGTGCCAGCTCTCCCGGGACAGGGACCCTTGAGCAGTACTTC,CASSPGTGTLEQYF